The 23 T cell receptor beta chains below were found in one sample sequenced in a study of OX40 agonist ivuxolimab in advanced cancers. Profiled with immunoSEQ multiplex PCR; TCRdb holds only in-frame clones, not every one. The sample contains roughly 58,000 clones, around nine tenths of which appear only once. The input for sequencing was CD4+ or CD8+ T cells sorted from blood, taken in a trial of the OX40 agonist ivuxolimab. All receptors derive from an adult with an advanced solid tumor such as melanoma, head and neck, liver or kidney cancer.

This chain joins TRBV6-1 and TRBJ2-2, with TRBD1 identical over 7 bases. The ends lost 4 bases at V and 7 bases at J; junction bases unmatched: 6. The CDR3 runs 14 residues. The V gene's germline CDR1 is MNHNS and CDR2 SASEGT. The CDR3 nucleotides read TGTGCCAGCAGTGGCACAGGGGATGGCGGGGAGCTGTTTTTT. Its protein is CASSGTGDGGELFF.

This rearrangement joins TRBV28 to TRBJ1-1; no definite D call. Trimming removed 4 bases at V and 3 bases at J, with 18 bases between. There are 16 residues in the CDR3. Looked up from germline, CDR1 is MDHEN and CDR2 is SYDVKM. This CDR3 is CASSSTGRGVHTEAFF. CDR3 coding DNA: TGTGCCAGCAGTTCCACCGGCCGGGGTGTGCACACTGAAGCTTTCTTT.

This chain joins TRBV6-6 and TRBJ2-2, with no clear D. In germline, CDR1 is MNHNY, CDR2 SVGAGI (reference sequence). The CDR3 is 12 amino acids. V was cut by 8 bases and J by 6 bases, with 10 bases left in between. The CDR3 sequence is CASQKGSGELFF. CDR3 coding DNA: TGTGCCAGCCAAAAGGGATCCGGGGAGCTGTTTTTT.

This chain links TRBV5-1 with TRBJ2-7; possible D gene TRBD2, 5 bases. CDR1 SGHRS and CDR2 YFSETQ come from the germline V gene. CDR3 size: 14 residues. Deletions cut 5 bases from V and 0 bases from J, with 12 bases between. CDR3 sequence (DNA): TGCGCCAGCAGAGTGACGGGGAGCTCCTACGAGCAGTACTTC. Residues: CASRVTGSSYEQYF.

The chain has TRBV5-1 and TRBJ2-7, with 7 nucleotides matching TRBD1. Per germline, CDR1 SGHRS and CDR2 YFSETQ. Trimming cost V 0 bases and J 2 bases; bases outside gene matches: 2. CDR3 length: 14 amino acids. The CDR3 spells CASSLVDRAYEQYF. The DNA of the CDR3 is TGCGCCAGCAGCTTGGTAGACAGGGCCTACGAGCAGTACTTC.

The chain couples TRBV7-3 to TRBJ1-5, with D tentatively TRBD1 (5 bases). CDR3 length equals 13 residues. Between the trimmed V and J ends, which lost 2 bases and 6 bases, there was a span of 8 bases. From germline, CDR1 is SGHTA and CDR2 FQGTGA. Here the CDR3 reads CASSLGAGQPQHF. DNA of the CDR3: TGTGCCAGCAGCTTAGGGGCAGGTCAGCCCCAGCATTTT.

The gene calls are TRBV6-5 and TRBJ1-4; D not certain. CDR1 MNHEY and CDR2 SVGAGI come from the germline V gene. The CDR3 has 11 amino acids. Trimming removed 2 bases at V and 8 bases at J, with 3 bases between. CDR3 loop: CASSYEEKLFF. The CDR3, as DNA: TGTGCCAGCAGTTACGAGGAAAAACTGTTTTTT.

The genes are TRBV4-1 and TRBJ2-2, with D tentatively TRBD1 or TRBD2 (5 bases each). CDR1 is MGHRA, CDR2 YSYEKL, per germline. Trimming stripped 3 bases from V and 9 bases from J, with 17 bases between. CDR3 length: 15 amino acids. The CDR3 DNA follows: TGCGCCAGCAGCCATCCTTGGGGACGGGGACGGGAGCTGTTTTTT. Translated, it gives CASSHPWGRGRELFF.

The chain carries TRBV19 and TRBJ2-3; D might be TRBD1 (6 bases). CDR1 and CDR2 from the germline V gene are LNHDA and SQIVND (reference sequence). The CDR3 spans 15 residues. V dropped 5 bases and J dropped 2 bases, with 14 bases sitting between them. DNA for the CDR3: TGTGCCAGTAGTCGTGAGGGGGTGTCCACAGATACGCAGTATTTT. Its translation is CASSREGVSTDTQYF. The whole variable domain, remainder taken from reference TRBV19 and TRBJ2-3, is DGGITQSPKYLFRKEGQNVTLSCEQNLNHDAMYWYRQDPGQGLRLIYYSQIVNDFQKGDIAEGYSVSREKKESFPLTVTSAQKNPTAFYLCASSREGVSTDTQYFGPGTRLTVL.

The rearrangement links TRBV18 to TRBJ1-3; D is uncertain. V gave up 2 bases and J gave up 4 bases, with 3 bases separating them. This CDR3 is 12 amino acids long. Germline assignment: CDR1 KGHSH and CDR2 LQKENI. The CDR3 region has the DNA TGTGCCAGCTCACCAGAGGGAAACACCATATATTTT. Its translation is CASSPEGNTIYF.

This clone showed up just a few times. The rearrangement links TRBV6-4 to TRBJ2-7; D might be TRBD1 (7 bases). Deletions cut 2 bases from V and 6 bases from J, with 17 bases between. The CDR3 extends over 15 amino acids. Germline V gene sequence: CDR1 MRHNA, CDR2 SNTAGT. The CDR3 protein is CASSDPRDSRFEQYF. The CDR3 bases are TGTGCCAGCAGTGACCCGCGGGACAGCAGGTTCGAGCAGTACTTC.

DNA of the CDR3: TGCAGCGCCTTGAAGGTAGCATCGGTGGACACTGAAGCTTTCTTT. Translating it yields CSALKVASVDTEAFF. J is TRBJ1-1 and V is TRBV29-1; no clear D. The CDR3 has 15 residues. The V gene lost 7 bases and the J gene lost 3 bases, with 21 bases spanning the gap. Germline CDR1 SQVTM, CDR2 ANQGSEA.

The rearrangement links TRBV19 to TRBJ1-3; TRBD1 might be the D (6 bases). Germline assignment: CDR1 LNHDA and CDR2 SQIVND (reference sequence). V lost 9 bases to trimming and J lost 2 bases, with 11 bases between them. The CDR3 is 13 residues long. CDR3 loop: CASTGSAGNTIYF. The CDR3 DNA sequence: TGTGCCAGCACAGGGAGCGCTGGAAACACCATATATTTT. The full variable domain, completed using reference TRBV19 and TRBJ1-3, is DGGITQSPKYLFRKEGQNVTLSCEQNLNHDAMYWYRQDPGQGLRLIYYSQIVNDFQKGDIAEGYSVSREKKESFPLTVTSAQKNPTAFYLCASTGSAGNTIYFGEGSWLTVV.

V and J are TRBV10-3 and TRBJ2-7, with D perhaps TRBD1 (6 bases). The germline CDR1 and CDR2 sequences are ENHRY and SYGVKD. The CDR3 is made up of 13 amino acids. The ends were cut back, 3 bases at V and 3 bases at J, with 9 bases in the middle. The CDR3 here is CAISEGGIYEQYF. Here the CDR3 DNA reads TGTGCCATCAGTGAAGGGGGTATCTACGAGCAGTACTTC.

The chain links TRBV27 to TRBJ2-7; D not resolved. V lost 5 bases and J 1 base, leaving 9 bases between the germline ends. The CDR3 runs to 13 residues. Germline-derived CDR1 and CDR2 are MNHEY and SMNVEV (reference sequence). CDR3 in DNA: TGTGCCAGCAGTCGGACGTATTCCTACGAGCAGTACTTC. This encodes CASSRTYSYEQYF.

This clone was seen just once. The chain has TRBV28 and TRBJ1-5; 7 nucleotides align to TRBD1. This CDR3 is built from 13 residues. Germline CDR1 reads MDHEN; CDR2 reads SYDVKM. The ends lost 3 bases at V and 6 bases at J; junction bases unmatched: 2. The CDR3 DNA is TGTGCCAGCAGTTTGGGACAGATTCAGCCCCAGCATTTT. Its translation is CASSLGQIQPQHF.

As DNA, the CDR3 is TGTGCCAGCAGTCCCCATTATTGGACCCACGAGCAGTACTTC. Translated, it gives CASSPHYWTHEQYF. This chain connects TRBV28 to TRBJ2-7, with no clear D. The germline CDR1 and CDR2 sequences are MDHEN and SYDVKM. V gave up 5 bases and J gave up 5 bases, with 16 bases separating them. There are 14 residues in the CDR3.

This sequence joins TRBV14 and TRBJ2-1; a possible D gene is TRBD2 (6 bases). In germline, CDR1 is SGHDN, CDR2 FVKESK. This CDR3 contains 16 residues. The ends were cut back, 1 base at V and 2 bases at J, with 12 bases in the middle. The CDR3 nucleotides are TGTGCCAGCAGCCAAGGATGGCGGGGTACCTACAATGAGCAGTTCTTC. It translates to CASSQGWRGTYNEQFF. Together with reference TRBV14 and TRBJ2-1, the CDR3 gives the full variable domain: EAGVTQFPSHSVIEKGQTVTLRCDPISGHDNLYWYRRVMGKEIKFLLHFVKESKQDESGMPNNRFLAERTGGTYSTLKVQPAELEDSGVYFCASSQGWRGTYNEQFFGPGTRLTVL.

CDR3 sequence reads: CASHRRVPSEQYF. CDR3 bases: TGTGCCAGCCACCGCAGGGTCCCATCCGAGCAGTACTTC. This chain links TRBV6-1 with TRBJ2-7, with D tentatively TRBD1 (5 bases). From germline, CDR1 is MNHNS and CDR2 SASEGT. With 8 bases removed from V and 6 bases from J, the gap between germline ends came to 17 bases. The CDR3 sequence is 13 residues long.

The genes are TRBV5-1 and TRBJ2-1, with D maybe TRBD2 (5 bases). Germline loops: CDR1 SGHRS, CDR2 YFSETQ. V was clipped by 5 bases and J by 5 bases, with 14 bases between them. CDR3 size: 14 residues. CDR3 region: CASSREAGDNEQFF. For the CDR3, the DNA is TGCGCCAGCAGTCGTGAGGCCGGGGACAATGAGCAGTTCTTC. Based on the CDR3 plus reference TRBV5-1 and TRBJ2-1, the full variable domain is KAGVTQTPRYLIKTRGQQVTLSCSPISGHRSVSWYQQTPGQGLQFLFEYFSETQRNKGNFPGRFSGRQFSNSRSEMNVSTLELGDSALYLCASSREAGDNEQFFGPGTRLTVL.

The chain uses TRBV18 and TRBJ2-1, with D perhaps TRBD1 (5 bases). V dropped 3 bases and J dropped 6 bases, with 12 bases sitting between them. Germline CDR1 and CDR2: KGHSH and LQKENI. The CDR3 extends over 14 amino acids. The CDR3 sequence is CASSPREGVNEQFF. The CDR3 region has the DNA TGTGCCAGCTCACCCCGTGAAGGGGTCAATGAGCAGTTCTTC.

V usage is TRBV5-1 and J usage is TRBJ1-1, with 7 bases aligning to TRBD1. This CDR3 has 14 residues. V lost 0 bases and J lost 5; bases outside the gene matches: 4. Germline CDR1 reads SGHRS; CDR2 reads YFSETQ. CDR3 sequence reads: CASSLGGGGTEAFF. The CDR3 DNA reads TGCGCCAGCAGCTTGGGAGGGGGCGGAACTGAAGCTTTCTTT.

The chain couples TRBV19 to TRBJ1-1; D not resolved. The germline CDR1 and CDR2 sequences are LNHDA and SQIVND (reference sequence). The length of the CDR3 is 14 residues. Between the trimmed V and J ends, which lost 5 bases and 4 bases, there was a span of 14 bases. CDR3 sequence reads: CASSESGSTTEAFF. As DNA, the CDR3 is TGTGCCAGTAGTGAGTCTGGCTCGACCACTGAAGCTTTCTTT.